This entry is about one T cell receptor beta chain. The CDR3 length is 14 residues. V was clipped by 1 base and J by 1 base, with 7 bases between them. CDR1 and CDR2 (germline): MGHDK, SYGVNS. The PCR had 60 Vbeta and 13 Jbeta primers. Here immunoSEQ multiplex PCR was the method, and the copy in TCRdb shows in-frame clones only, minus some. The sample contains 95,000 to 120,000 clones, 67% of which appear only once. This specimen belongs to a study of cytomegalovirus exposure and HLA in healthy donors. The chain joins TRBV25-1 to TRBJ1-1; the D is unclear. Specimen: PBMCs. The clonotype comes from a man between 18 and 35 years old in good health and CMV-seropositive. CDR3 nucleotide sequence: TGTGCCAGCAGTGAATCACCCAGGAACACTGAAGCTTTCTTT. Translated: CASSESPRNTEAFF. Supplemented by reference TRBV25-1 and TRBJ1-1, the full variable domain reads EADIYQTPRYLVIGTGKKITLECSQTMGHDKMYWYQQDPGMELHLIHYSYGVNSTEKGDLSSESTVSRIRTEHFPLTLESARPSHTSQYLCASSESPRNTEAFFGQGTRLTVV.